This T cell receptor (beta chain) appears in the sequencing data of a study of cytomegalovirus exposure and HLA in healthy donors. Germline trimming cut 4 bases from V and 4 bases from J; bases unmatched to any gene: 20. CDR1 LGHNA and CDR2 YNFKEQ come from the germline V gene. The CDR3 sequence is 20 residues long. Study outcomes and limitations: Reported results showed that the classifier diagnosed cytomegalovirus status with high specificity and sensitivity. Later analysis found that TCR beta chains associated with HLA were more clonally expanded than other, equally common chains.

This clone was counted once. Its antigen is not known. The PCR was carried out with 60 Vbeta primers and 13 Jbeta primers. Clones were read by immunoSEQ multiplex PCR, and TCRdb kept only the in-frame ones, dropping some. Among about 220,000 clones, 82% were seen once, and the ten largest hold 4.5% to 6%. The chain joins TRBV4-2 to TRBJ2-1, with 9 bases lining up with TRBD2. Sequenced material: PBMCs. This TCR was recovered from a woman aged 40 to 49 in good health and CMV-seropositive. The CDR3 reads CASSPYSPGVAGAKYNEQFF. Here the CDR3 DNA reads TGTGCCAGCAGCCCCTACTCCCCCGGGGTAGCGGGGGCTAAATACAATGAGCAGTTCTTC.